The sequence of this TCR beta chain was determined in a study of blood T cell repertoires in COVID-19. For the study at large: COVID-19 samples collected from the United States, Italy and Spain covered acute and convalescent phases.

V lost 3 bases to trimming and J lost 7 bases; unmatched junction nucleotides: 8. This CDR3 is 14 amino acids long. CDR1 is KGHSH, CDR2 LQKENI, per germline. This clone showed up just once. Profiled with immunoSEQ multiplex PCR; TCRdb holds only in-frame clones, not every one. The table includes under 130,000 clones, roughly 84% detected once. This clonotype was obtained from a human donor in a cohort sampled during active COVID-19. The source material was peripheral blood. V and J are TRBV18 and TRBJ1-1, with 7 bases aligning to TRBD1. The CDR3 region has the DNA TGTGCCAGCTCACCCGCGACAGGGAGGTTTGAAGCTTTCTTT. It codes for CASSPATGRFEAFF.